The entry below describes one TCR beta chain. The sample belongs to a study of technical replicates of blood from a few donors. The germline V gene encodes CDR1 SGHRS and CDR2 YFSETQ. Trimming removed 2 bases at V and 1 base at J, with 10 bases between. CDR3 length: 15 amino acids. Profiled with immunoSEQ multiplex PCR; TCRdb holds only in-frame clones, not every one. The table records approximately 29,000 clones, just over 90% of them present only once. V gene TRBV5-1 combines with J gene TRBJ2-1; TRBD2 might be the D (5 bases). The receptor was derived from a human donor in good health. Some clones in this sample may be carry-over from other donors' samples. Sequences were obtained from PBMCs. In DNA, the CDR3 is TGCGCCAGCAGCTTCGGACTGGCTTCCTACAATGAGCAGTTCTTC. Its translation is CASSFGLASYNEQFF.